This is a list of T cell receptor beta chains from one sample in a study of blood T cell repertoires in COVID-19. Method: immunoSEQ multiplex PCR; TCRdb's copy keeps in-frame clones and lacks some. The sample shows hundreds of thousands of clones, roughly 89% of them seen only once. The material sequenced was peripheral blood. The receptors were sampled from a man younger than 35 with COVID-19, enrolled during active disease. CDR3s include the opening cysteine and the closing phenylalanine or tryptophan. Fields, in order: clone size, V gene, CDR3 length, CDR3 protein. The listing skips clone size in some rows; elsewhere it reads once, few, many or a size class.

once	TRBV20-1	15	CSASGLAGAENIQYF
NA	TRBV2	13	CAVAGGTTYEQYF
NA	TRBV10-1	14	CASSESGSVETQYF
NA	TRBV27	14	CASSFRGRMYEQYF
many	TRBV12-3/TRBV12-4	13	CASSSGTVYEQYF
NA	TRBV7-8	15	CASSLAGGEAYEQYF
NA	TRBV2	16	CASSEMGQGRTGELFF
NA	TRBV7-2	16	CASSPGRDRVTNTQYF
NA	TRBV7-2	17	CASSLSPGTSSSYEQYF
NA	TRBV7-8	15	CASSLQGALRDTQYF